Presented here are 27 T cell receptor beta chains from one specimen sequenced in a study of siplizumab effects on memory and regulatory T cells. Using immunoSEQ multiplex PCR, the repertoire was profiled, and TCRdb retains in-frame clones only, with some absent. The sample holds more than 75,000 clones, approximately 96% seen once. The sample taken for sequencing was naive CD4+ T cells sorted from blood. The receptor source for this set is a human donor in good health.

This clone was counted a single time. This rearrangement joins TRBV5-1 to TRBJ1-5, with TRBD1 identical over 8 bases. Germline CDR1 and CDR2: SGHRS and YFSETQ. Trimming cost V 4 bases and J 9 bases; bases outside gene matches: 9. The length of the CDR3 is 14 residues. CDR3 nucleotides: TGCGCCAGCAGCGAAGGGACAGGAGGGGGGCCCCAGCATTTT. Its protein is CASSEGTGGGPQHF.

The rearrangement uses TRBV28 and TRBJ1-2; weak D call: TRBD1 (6 bases). The CDR3 is 13 amino acids. Germline V gene data show CDR1 as MDHEN and CDR2 as SYDVKM. The ends were cut back, 6 bases at V and 5 bases at J, with 13 bases in the middle. CDR3 sequence (DNA): TGTGCCAGCAGATACAGGGTCACTTATGGCTACACCTTC. Translated: CASRYRVTYGYTF.

CDR3 residues: CASALGDGYTEAFF. DNA for the CDR3: TGTGCCAGTGCTCTGGGGGATGGGTACACTGAAGCTTTCTTT. V is TRBV18 and J is TRBJ1-1; D may be TRBD1 (5 bases). Germline loops: CDR1 KGHSH, CDR2 LQKENI. V lost 9 bases and J lost 3, with 17 bases in between. The CDR3 is 14 residues long.

V gene TRBV6-5 combines with J gene TRBJ1-2; the match to TRBD1 covers 7 bases. Trimming cost V 5 bases and J 2 bases; bases outside gene matches: 2. Germline lookup yields CDR1 MNHEY and CDR2 SVGAGI. The CDR3 extends over 13 amino acids. Here the CDR3 DNA reads TGTGCCAGCAGTGAACAGGGGAACTATGGCTACACCTTC. Protein: CASSEQGNYGYTF.

This rearrangement joins TRBV7-3 to TRBJ1-3; D possibly corresponds to TRBD1 (5 bases). V dropped 5 bases and J dropped 0 bases, with 8 bases sitting between them. CDR3 size: 14 residues. The germline V gene has CDR1 SGHTA and CDR2 FQGTGA. CDR3 nucleotides: TGTGCCAGCAGCCGACAGAGCTCTGGAAACACCATATATTTT. Residues: CASSRQSSGNTIYF.

V is TRBV5-1 and J is TRBJ1-3; D unclear. This CDR3 spans 13 amino acids. Germline assignment: CDR1 SGHRS and CDR2 YFSETQ. Trimming left V 5 bases short and J 0 bases short, with 6 bases between. CDR3 nucleotides: TGCGCCAGCAGGGACGGCTCTGGAAACACCATATATTTT. Translation: CASRDGSGNTIYF.

The chain is built from TRBV4-1 and TRBJ1-2; D gene unclear. V lost 1 base and J lost 3, with 9 bases in between. Germline V CDR1 and CDR2: MGHRA, YSYEKL. This CDR3 comprises 14 residues. Here the CDR3 DNA reads TGCGCCAGCAGCCAAGGTGTCGGGTACTATGGCTACACCTTC. It translates to CASSQGVGYYGYTF.

The genes are TRBV4-2 and TRBJ2-3; 12 bases line up with TRBD2. The junction had 8 bases not matched to a gene; V was cut back by 0 bases and J by 1 base. This CDR3 contains 19 residues. The germline gives CDR1 LGHNA, CDR2 YNFKEQ. The CDR3 bases are TGTGCCAGCAGCCAAGAACTAGCGGGGGGTCCTGGGGGCACAGATACGCAGTATTTT. This sequence encodes CASSQELAGGPGGTDTQYF.

The V and J genes are TRBV7-2 and TRBJ2-2; a possible D gene is TRBD1 (7 bases). Trimming cost V 2 bases and J 5 bases, with 15 bases left between them. The CDR3 runs to 16 residues. Germline V CDR1 and CDR2: SGHTA, FQGNSA. CDR3 in amino acids: CASSLQGDLRTGELFF. In DNA, the CDR3 is TGTGCCAGCAGCTTACAGGGGGACTTGAGGACCGGGGAGCTGTTTTTT.

The chain employs TRBV19 and TRBJ1-4, with a weak D call TRBD1 (5 bases). Germline V gene lookup returns CDR1 LNHDA and CDR2 SQIVND (reference sequence). The ends were cut back, 5 bases at V and 3 bases at J, with 13 bases in the middle. There are 15 residues in the CDR3. CDR3 sequence reads: CASSSTGPANEKLFF. In nucleotides, the CDR3 is TGTGCCAGTAGTTCCACGGGACCCGCTAATGAAAAACTGTTTTTT.

This chain links TRBV9 with TRBJ1-1, with no clear D. The CDR3 is 13 residues long. Deletions cut 0 bases from V and 4 bases from J, with 7 bases between. Germline V lookup: CDR1 SGDLS, CDR2 YYNGEE. This chain's CDR3 is CASSVVPATEAFF. CDR3 in DNA: TGTGCCAGCAGCGTAGTTCCCGCCACTGAAGCTTTCTTT.

V is TRBV5-4 and J is TRBJ2-3, with a possible D match to TRBD2 (7 bases). Trimming shortened V by 5 bases and J by 5 bases, and 12 bases separated the two germline ends. Germline values: CDR1 SGHNT, CDR2 YYREEE (reference sequence). The CDR3 runs to 13 residues. CDR3 in amino acids: CASSTGGRDTQYF. The CDR3 region has the DNA TGTGCCAGCAGTACCGGGGGGCGAGATACGCAGTATTTT.

The chain employs TRBV7-3 and TRBJ2-7; 7 positions agree with TRBD2. This CDR3 has 15 amino acids. The trim removed 4 bases at V and 0 bases at J, leaving 6 bases unmatched. Germline V lookup: CDR1 SGHTA, CDR2 FQGTGA. CDR3 in amino acids: CASSSSGGSSYEQYF. CDR3 nucleotides: TGTGCCAGCAGCTCCTCCGGCGGGAGCTCCTACGAGCAGTACTTC.

The gene calls are TRBV2 and TRBJ2-5; unclear D gene. The J call may be mistaken, given a closer DNA end match to TRBJ2-7. This CDR3 has 13 amino acids. CDR1 and CDR2 from the germline V gene are SNHLY and FYNNEI. The DNA of the CDR3 is TGTGCCAGCAGTGGACGGTTTGAGCACGAGCAGTACTTC. It specifies CASSGRFEHEQYF.

This sequence joins TRBV7-9 and TRBJ1-5; D perhaps matches TRBD1 (5 bases). CDR3 length equals 15 residues. Between the trimmed V and J ends, which lost 6 bases and 5 bases, there was a span of 17 bases. CDR1 is SEHNR and CDR2 is FQNEAQ in the germline V gene (reference sequence). The CDR3, as DNA: TGTGCCAGCAGTCCTTGGTCAGGGAAGGATCAGCCCCAGCATTTT. It translates to CASSPWSGKDQPQHF.

This rearrangement joins TRBV9 to TRBJ2-1; 12 bases are a match to TRBD1. The CDR3 totals 18 residues. The V and J ends lost 3 bases and 7 bases, in that order; junction bases with no gene match: 14. CDR1 is SGDLS and CDR2 is YYNGEE in the germline V gene. The CDR3 DNA is TGTGCCAGCAGCGCCCTTTCCGTGGGACAGGGGGCCCTGAATGAGCAGTTCTTC. Translation gives CASSALSVGQGALNEQFF.

The chain couples TRBV6-1 to TRBJ1-5; no clear D gene. In germline, CDR1 is MNHNS, CDR2 SASEGT. The CDR3 loop spans 16 amino acids. Deletions cut 3 bases from V and 0 bases from J, with 12 bases between. CDR3 sequence (DNA): TGTGCCAGCAGTGATTTAGGCGGTTTTAGCAATCAGCCCCAGCATTTT. Protein: CASSDLGGFSNQPQHF.

This rearrangement joins TRBV5-6 to TRBJ1-4; D may be TRBD1 (5 bases). Trimming stripped 7 bases from V and 7 bases from J, with 20 bases between. CDR3 length: 15 residues. Germline loops: CDR1 SGHDT, CDR2 YYEEEE. CDR3 bases: TGTGCCAGCGAAAGACGAGGGGCCGGTGGTGAAAAACTGTTTTTT. Translation gives CASERRGAGGEKLFF.

This sequence joins TRBV18 and TRBJ2-7; D gene uncertain. The CDR3 is 11 residues long. V lost 4 bases to trimming and J lost 7 bases, with 8 bases between them. Germline V gene sequence: CDR1 KGHSH, CDR2 LQKENI. The DNA of the CDR3 is TGTGCCAGCTCACTGCTAGAAGAGCAGTACTTC. As protein: CASSLLEEQYF. The full variable domain, rest sourced from reference TRBV18 and TRBJ2-7, is NAGVMQNPRHLVRRRGQEARLRCSPMKGHSHVYWYRQLPEEGLKFMVYLQKENIIDESGMPKERFSAEFPKEGPSILRIQQVVRGDSAAYFCASSLLEEQYFGPGTRLTVT.

The CDR3 DNA follows: TGTGCCAGCAGGACCGGACTAGCGGTTCGTGGTACGCAGTATTTT. Its protein product is CASRTGLAVRGTQYF. The chain couples TRBV6-5 to TRBJ2-3, with TRBD2 matching 10 bases. The CDR3 has 15 amino acids. V lost 6 bases, J lost 8 bases, and 11 bases stayed unmatched. CDR1 is MNHEY, CDR2 SVGAGI, per germline.

V is TRBV4-2 and J is TRBJ1-4; tentatively, D is TRBD1 (5 bases). The CDR3 consists of 14 residues. V was shortened by 1 base and J by 6 bases, with 9 bases between the two germline ends. Per the germline V gene, CDR1 is LGHNA and CDR2 is YNFKEQ. CDR3 region: CASSQGGKDEKLFF. The CDR3 nucleotides are TGTGCCAGCAGCCAAGGGGGCAAGGATGAAAAACTGTTTTTT.

The rearrangement joins TRBV29-1 to TRBJ1-1; tentative D call: TRBD1 (5 bases). Trimming cost V 4 bases and J 7 bases, with 16 bases left between them. This CDR3 is 13 amino acids long. Looked up from germline, CDR1 is SQVTM and CDR2 is ANQGSEA. CDR3 nucleotide sequence: TGCAGCGTTGGTCCCTCAGACAGAGTTGAAGCTTTCTTT. Translation: CSVGPSDRVEAFF.

The rearrangement uses TRBV5-5 and TRBJ1-2, with a weak D call TRBD1 (5 bases). CDR3 length: 14 residues. Germline-derived CDR1 and CDR2 are SGHKS and YYEKEE (reference sequence). V lost 0 bases and J 3 bases, leaving 9 bases between the germline ends. The CDR3 loop is CASSLATGDYGYTF. The CDR3 coding sequence is TGTGCCAGCAGCTTGGCGACGGGGGACTATGGCTACACCTTC.

V usage is TRBV11-3 and J usage is TRBJ2-5; 9 bases map to TRBD2. The ends lost 5 bases at V and 4 bases at J; junction bases unmatched: 2. Germline CDR1 and CDR2: SGHNT and YENEEA. This CDR3 contains 13 residues. CDR3 residues: CASSTTSGETQYF. The CDR3 coding sequence is TGTGCCAGCAGCACGACTAGCGGAGAGACCCAGTACTTC.

The J gene is TRBJ1-5, the V gene TRBV19, with TRBD1 matching 8 bases. The ends lost 3 bases at V and 6 bases at J; junction bases unmatched: 7. This CDR3 has 15 amino acids. CDR1 LNHDA and CDR2 SQIVND come from the germline V gene (reference sequence). The CDR3 sequence: CASSILTGGFQPQHF. In nucleotides, the CDR3 is TGTGCCAGTAGTATTCTTACAGGGGGATTTCAGCCCCAGCATTTT.

The chain is built from TRBV27 and TRBJ1-2; 7 bases agree with TRBD1. This CDR3 is 16 amino acids long. V lost 4 bases to trimming and J lost 4 bases; unmatched junction nucleotides: 12. Germline CDR1 MNHEY, CDR2 SMNVEV (reference sequence). The CDR3 nucleotides read TGTGCCAGCAGTTCCCCCTCACGACAGGGCGGCTATGGCTACACCTTC. Protein: CASSSPSRQGGYGYTF.

This chain uses TRBV11-3 with TRBJ2-2; D ambiguous. Germline CDR1 and CDR2: SGHNT and YENEEA. The CDR3 totals 13 residues. V was clipped by 4 bases and J by 4 bases, with 7 bases between them. The CDR3 region has the DNA TGTGCCAGCAGCTCAGACATCACCGGGGAGCTGTTTTTT. It encodes CASSSDITGELFF. Full variable domain (missing parts from reference TRBV11-3 and TRBJ2-2): EAGVVQSPRYKIIEKKQPVAFWCNPISGHNTLYWYLQNLGQGPELLIRYENEEAVDDSQLPKDRFSAERLKGVDSTLKIQPAELGDSAVYLCASSSDITGELFFGEGSRLTVL.